This TCR beta chain was captured in a study of T cells in Graves' hyperthyroidism and ophthalmopathy. Study-wide points: Expanded thyroid clonotypes (above 0.001) were mostly also found in blood.

Duration under 3 months, a NOSPECS grade of at least 4, and a Clinical Activity Score of at least 3 characterized the ophthalmopathy patients. Orbital computed tomography and thyroid ultrasound, together with serum TRAb and thyroxine and clinical symptoms, were used for diagnoses. The CDR3 is made up of 15 amino acids. Germline assignment: CDR1 MDHEN and CDR2 SYDVKM. After removal of 2 bases from V and 3 bases from J, the junction contained 7 bases not matched to a gene. Template material for amplifying TCR beta CDR3 regions consisted of RNA transcripts. In the first-round RT-PCR of the TCR CDR3, the HTBI primer set was used. MiXCR, applied by TCRdb to the multiplex PCR reads, yields one record per CDR3 protein. The profile shows 500,000 to 550,000 distinct CDR3 sequences, 15% to 20% of them singletons. This clonotype was detected many times. Its cognate antigen is unknown.

This sequence joins TRBV28 and TRBJ2-7; 7 bases are a match to TRBD1. The sample was blood. This TCR was sampled from a man aged 40-49 years with Graves' ophthalmopathy. The CDR3 DNA reads as TGTGCCAGCAGTTTACACGGGACAGCTGACTACGAGCAGTACTTC. Translating gives CASSLHGTADYEQYF.